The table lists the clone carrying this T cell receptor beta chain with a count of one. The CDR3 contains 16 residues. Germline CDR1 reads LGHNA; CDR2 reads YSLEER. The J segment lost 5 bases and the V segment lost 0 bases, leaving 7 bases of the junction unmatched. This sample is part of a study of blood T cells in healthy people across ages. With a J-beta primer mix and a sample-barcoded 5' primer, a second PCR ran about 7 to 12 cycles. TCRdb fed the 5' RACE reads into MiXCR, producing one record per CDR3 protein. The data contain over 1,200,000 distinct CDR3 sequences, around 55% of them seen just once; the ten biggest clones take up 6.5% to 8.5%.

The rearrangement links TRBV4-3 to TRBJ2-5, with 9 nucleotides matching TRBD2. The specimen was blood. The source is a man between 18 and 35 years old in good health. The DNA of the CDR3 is TGCGCCAGCAGCCAAGATAGGCCTAGCGGGGCGGAGACCCAGTACTTC. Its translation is CASSQDRPSGAETQYF.